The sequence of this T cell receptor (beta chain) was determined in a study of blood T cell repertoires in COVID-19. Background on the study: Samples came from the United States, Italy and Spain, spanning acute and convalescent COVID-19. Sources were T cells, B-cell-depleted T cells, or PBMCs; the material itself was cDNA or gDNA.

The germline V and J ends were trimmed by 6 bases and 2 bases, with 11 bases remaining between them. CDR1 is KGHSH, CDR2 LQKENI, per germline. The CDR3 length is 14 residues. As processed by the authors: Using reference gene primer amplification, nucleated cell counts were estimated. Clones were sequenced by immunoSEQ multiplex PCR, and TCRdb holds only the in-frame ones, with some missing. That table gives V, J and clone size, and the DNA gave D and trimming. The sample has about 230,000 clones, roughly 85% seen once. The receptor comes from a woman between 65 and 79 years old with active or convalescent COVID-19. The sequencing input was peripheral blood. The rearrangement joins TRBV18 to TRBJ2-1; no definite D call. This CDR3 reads CASSPLSTYNEQFF. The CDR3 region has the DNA TGTGCCAGCTCCCCCTTAAGCACCTACAATGAGCAGTTCTTC.